This T cell receptor (beta chain) stems from a study of response to subunit inactivated influenza vaccine. This CDR3 region has 13 residues. Germline CDR1 SGHVS, CDR2 FQNEAQ. The ends were cut back, 5 bases at V and 2 bases at J, with 8 bases in the middle. This clonotype was counted only a few times. Its antigen remains unidentified. Overall study results and limits: Authors proposed each seasonal influenza vaccination draws in few new T cells.

TCRdb re-derived calls from the RT-PCR reads in MiXCR, one entry per CDR3 protein. The sample carries over 150,000 distinct CDR3 sequences, about 11% recorded once. The V gene is TRBV7-8, the J gene TRBJ2-3; D unresolved. The source was CD8+ T cells sorted from PBMCs, collected approximately 25 months after vaccination. The source is a man aged 45 to 75 who received an inactivated influenza vaccine. DNA for the CDR3: TGTGCCAGCAGCATCCTGGACACAGATACGCAGTATTTT. Translating it yields CASSILDTDTQYF.